This T cell receptor beta chain appears in the sequencing data of a study of cytomegalovirus exposure and HLA in healthy donors. Donors consisted of healthy bone marrow donors. CDR1 is MNHNY, CDR2 SVGAGI, per germline (reference sequence). The CDR3 length is 16 residues. V shed 6 bases and J shed 3 bases, with 20 bases lying between them. This PCR relied on a set of 60 Vbeta primers and 13 Jbeta primers. Libraries were prepared by immunoSEQ multiplex PCR; TCRdb keeps only in-frame clonotypes and omits some of them. The data hold around 230,000 clones, with around 78% observed a single time. This TCR was recovered from a boy younger than 18 in good health and CMV-seronegative. The sample was PBMCs. The gene calls are TRBV6-6 and TRBJ1-1; D remains ambiguous. For the CDR3, the DNA is TGTGCCAGCAGGACCTCTTCGGGATACGAGGACACTGAAGCTTTCTTT. Amino acid sequence: CASRTSSGYEDTEAFF.